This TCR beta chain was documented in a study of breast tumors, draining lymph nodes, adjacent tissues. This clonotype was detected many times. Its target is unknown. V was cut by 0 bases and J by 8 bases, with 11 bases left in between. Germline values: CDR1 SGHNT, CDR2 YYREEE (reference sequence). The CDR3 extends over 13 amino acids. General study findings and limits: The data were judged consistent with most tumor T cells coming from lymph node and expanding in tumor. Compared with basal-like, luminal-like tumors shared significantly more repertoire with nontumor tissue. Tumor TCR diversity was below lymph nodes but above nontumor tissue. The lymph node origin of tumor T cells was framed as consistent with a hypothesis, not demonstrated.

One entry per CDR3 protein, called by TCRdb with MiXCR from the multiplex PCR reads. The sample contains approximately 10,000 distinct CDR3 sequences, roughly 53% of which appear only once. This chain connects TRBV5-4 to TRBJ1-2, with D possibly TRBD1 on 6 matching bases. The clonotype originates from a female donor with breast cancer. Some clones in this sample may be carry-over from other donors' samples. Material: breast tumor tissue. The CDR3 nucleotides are TGTGCCAGCAGCTTGGGACAGGCGAGAGGCTACACCTTC. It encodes CASSLGQARGYTF.